The sequence of this T cell receptor beta chain was determined in a study of T cell responses to AZD1222 COVID-19 vaccine. With respect to this clone: Its antigen is undetermined.

Profiling relied on immunoSEQ multiplex PCR, and the TCRdb table lists in-frame clones only, not all of them. The data contain about 150,000 clones, 75% to 90% of them singletons. Regarding the study as a whole: Spike as a whole was targeted by vaccine-associated CD4 TCRs, dominant at 160-218 and 743-854.

Specimen: peripheral blood, collected on day 0 of AZD1222 vaccination. The clonotype was recovered from an adult in good health.

The CDR3, as DNA: TGCGCCAGCAGCTTGGCCTCGGATTCACCCCTCCACTTT. Its protein is CASSLASDSPLHF. The chain is built from TRBV5-1 and TRBJ1-6; the D is unclear. CDR1 and CDR2 from the germline V gene are SGHRS and YFSETQ. The CDR3 is made up of 13 amino acids. The ends were cut back, 0 bases at V and 8 bases at J, with 6 bases in the middle.